The 7 T cell receptor beta chains reported below all come from one sample, sequenced in a study of shared clonotypes between healthy human individuals. As defined, naive CD8 cells were CD45RO-negative and positively selected for CCR7, with terminally differentiated effector memory CD45RA+ cells excluded. The table came from immunoSEQ multiplex PCR; TCRdb's copy has only in-frame clones and leaves some out. In the table there are some 580,000 clones, roughly 98% of which are singletons. The sequencing sample was made of naive CD8+ T cells sorted from blood. These receptors were collected from a man aged 25 to 45 in good health.

This chain connects TRBV7-9 to TRBJ2-5; maybe TRBD1 (6 bases). V was shortened by 1 base and J by 4 bases, with 19 bases between the two germline ends. The germline V gene has CDR1 SEHNR and CDR2 FQNEAQ (reference sequence). The CDR3 is 17 residues long. CDR3 sequence: CASSLVLRVWGRETQYF. In DNA form, the CDR3 reads TGTGCCAGCAGCTTAGTGTTACGTGTTTGGGGGCGAGAGACCCAGTACTTC.

The rearrangement links TRBV14 to TRBJ2-7, with 8 nucleotides matching TRBD1. The trim removed 4 bases at V and 3 bases at J, leaving 5 bases unmatched. Germline V gene data show CDR1 as SGHDN and CDR2 as FVKESK. CDR3 size: 14 residues. As DNA, the CDR3 is TGTGCCAGCAGCCCATACACAGGGGGCTACGAGCAGTACTTC. It codes for CASSPYTGGYEQYF.

The rearrangement uses TRBV7-8 and TRBJ1-2; D is undetermined. The length of the CDR3 is 16 residues. V lost 4 bases, J lost 5 bases, and 20 bases lay in between. Germline CDR1 is SGHVS and CDR2 is FQNEAQ. In DNA, the CDR3 is TGTGCCAGCAGCTATTCTGACGGCTATCTCTCGTATGGCTACACCTTC. This sequence encodes CASSYSDGYLSYGYTF.

The chain combines TRBV7-9 with TRBJ2-1, with D tentatively TRBD2 (5 bases). CDR1 is SEHNR, CDR2 FQNEAQ, per germline (reference sequence). The CDR3 covers 15 residues. The V and J ends lost 1 base and 5 bases respectively, with 12 bases between them. CDR3 region: CASSLDLLGNNEQFF. The CDR3, as DNA: TGTGCCAGCAGCTTAGATTTACTAGGGAACAATGAGCAGTTCTTC.

The V gene is TRBV5-1, the J gene TRBJ2-1; 8 positions match TRBD2. The CDR3 is made up of 18 amino acids. The V gene's germline CDR1 is SGHRS and CDR2 YFSETQ. Losses at the gene ends were 0 bases for V and 6 bases for J; bases not matched to a gene: 14. CDR3 DNA sequence: TGCGCCAGCAGCTTGGTAGTAATGGGACTAGAGGTCCCCAATGAGCAGTTCTTC. It yields the protein CASSLVVMGLEVPNEQFF.

This chain uses TRBV11-2 with TRBJ2-2; no definite D call. V was cut by 2 bases and J by 0 bases, with 4 bases left in between. This CDR3 comprises 14 residues. The germline V gene has CDR1 SGHAT and CDR2 FQNNGV. CDR3 sequence reads: CASSLNTNTGELFF. CDR3 DNA: TGTGCCAGCAGCTTAAACACGAACACCGGGGAGCTGTTTTTT.

This chain links TRBV19 with TRBJ2-7; 7 nucleotides line up with TRBD2. The CDR3 has 12 residues. The V segment lost 10 bases and the J segment 3 bases; nucleotides outside the gene matches: 6. CDR1 is LNHDA and CDR2 is SQIVND in the germline V gene (reference sequence). The CDR3 DNA reads as TGTGCCACCGGGACTAACTTCTACGAGCAGTACTTC. This gives the protein CATGTNFYEQYF.